Each of the 24 T cell receptor beta chains below was sequenced from the same sample in a study of post-analysis software for immune sequencing data. General study results and limits: Patients had higher frequencies than controls of roughly five TRBV segments, including TRBV5-6, TRBV5-1 and TRBV20-1.

These receptors are not linked to any known antigen. Tagging with unique molecular identifiers was a feature of the TCR beta cDNA libraries. TCRdb reprocessed the PCR reads via MiXCR and lists one record per CDR3 protein. This table holds more than 450,000 distinct CDR3 sequences, around 40% found once. The sample was blood. These receptors were taken from a girl aged 10 to 17 with multiple sclerosis.

The gene calls are TRBV4-2 and TRBJ2-5, with 10 bases identical to TRBD2. With 1 base clipped from V and 5 bases from J, the junction kept 4 bases outside the gene matches. Germline CDR1 and CDR2: LGHNA and YNFKEQ. The CDR3 has 15 residues. The CDR3 sequence: CASSQVASGGETQYF. The CDR3 region has the DNA TGTGCCAGCAGCCAAGTGGCTAGCGGGGGTGAGACCCAGTACTTC.

The chain employs TRBV4-1 and TRBJ2-7; TRBD2 matches 8 bases. This CDR3 spans 16 amino acids. Germline CDR1 MGHRA, CDR2 YSYEKL. Trimming took 2 bases from V and 3 from J; bases not matched to a gene: 9. The CDR3 here is CASSQPTGTSLYEQYF. CDR3 nucleotide sequence: TGCGCCAGCAGCCAACCAACCGGGACTAGTCTCTACGAGCAGTACTTC.

This clonotype was recorded a few times. The chain joins TRBV12-3 or TRBV12-4 to TRBJ1-6; D is unclear. V gave up 2 bases and J gave up 4 bases, with 6 bases separating them. This CDR3 contains 14 residues. The CDR3 DNA reads as TGTGCCAGCAGTTTATCGGAATATAATTCACCCCTCCACTTT. This sequence encodes CASSLSEYNSPLHF.

This chain connects TRBV12-3 or TRBV12-4 to TRBJ1-2; 7 bases map to TRBD1. The V and J ends lost 3 bases and 2 bases, in that order; junction bases with no gene match: 6. There are 15 residues in the CDR3. The CDR3: CASSFRTGSNYGYTF. The DNA of the CDR3 is TGTGCCAGCAGTTTCAGGACAGGATCCAACTATGGCTACACCTTC.

The V call is TRBV6-1, the J call TRBJ1-2; D remains unclear. Germline CDR1 is MNHNS and CDR2 is SASEGT. CDR3 length: 12 residues. V lost 10 bases to trimming and J lost 3 bases, with 12 bases between them. In DNA form, the CDR3 reads TGTGCCAACAAGCGTGTTGACTATGGCTACACCTTC. Translated: CANKRVDYGYTF.

This sequence joins TRBV4-1 and TRBJ2-6; 7 bases align to TRBD2. Germline values: CDR1 MGHRA, CDR2 YSYEKL. The V gene end was trimmed by 0 bases and the J gene end by 4 bases; junction bases not matched to a gene: 15. CDR3 length: 20 residues. CDR3 loop: CASSQDKSWEGPPGANVLTF. The CDR3 bases are TGCGCCAGCAGCCAAGATAAGTCCTGGGAGGGTCCTCCCGGGGCCAACGTCCTGACTTTC.

CDR3 sequence: CASSLQSGGASVNEQFF. CDR3 DNA: TGCGCCAGCAGCTTACAAAGCGGGGGGGCTTCAGTCAATGAGCAGTTCTTC. V usage is TRBV5-1 and J usage is TRBJ2-1, with 10 positions matching TRBD2. The V gene end was trimmed by 2 bases and the J gene end by 6 bases; junction bases not matched to a gene: 11. The CDR3 loop spans 17 amino acids. Germline V gene data show CDR1 as SGHRS and CDR2 as YFSETQ. Using reference TRBV5-1 and TRBJ2-1 for the parts outside the CDR3, the full variable domain is KAGVTQTPRYLIKTRGQQVTLSCSPISGHRSVSWYQQTPGQGLQFLFEYFSETQRNKGNFPGRFSGRQFSNSRSEMNVSTLELGDSALYLCASSLQSGGASVNEQFFGPGTRLTVL.

There are a few counts of this clonotype. This chain joins TRBV6-1 and TRBJ2-1, with 9 bases aligning to TRBD1. CDR1 MNHNS and CDR2 SASEGT come from the germline V gene. This CDR3 is built from 16 residues. Germline trimming cut 6 bases from V and 7 bases from J; bases unmatched to any gene: 13. As DNA, the CDR3 is TGTGCCAGCAGGGTTCTAGGGACAGGGATCTATAATGAGCAGTTCTTC. This gives the protein CASRVLGTGIYNEQFF.

This clonotype was detected only once. The genes are TRBV15 and TRBJ2-4; 9 positions agree with TRBD2. With V trimmed by 4 bases and J by 5 bases, 3 bases remained unmatched. Germline V lookup: CDR1 LNHNV, CDR2 YYDKDF (reference sequence). The CDR3 has 14 amino acids. CDR3 nucleotide sequence: TGTGCCACCAGCATAGCGGGGGTTGAAAACATTCAGTACTTC. Translated: CATSIAGVENIQYF.

This clonotype was observed a handful of times. The rearrangement uses TRBV20-1 and TRBJ2-5; TRBD2 matches at 8 bases. Germline CDR1 and CDR2: DFQATT and SNEGSKA (reference sequence). The CDR3 contains 13 residues. The V and J ends lost 6 bases and 4 bases, in that order; junction bases with no gene match: 7. The CDR3 protein is CSAPRAGGETQYF. CDR3 in DNA: TGCAGTGCCCCTCGGGCGGGAGGAGAGACCCAGTACTTC.

The rearrangement links TRBV18 to TRBJ1-4; D is unclear. V lost 0 bases and J lost 6, with 8 bases in between. CDR1 KGHSH and CDR2 LQKENI come from the germline V gene. The CDR3 consists of 14 residues. The CDR3 loop reads CASSPPISDEKLFF. The CDR3 coding sequence is TGTGCCAGCTCACCACCGATCTCCGATGAAAAACTGTTTTTT.

The chain joins TRBV3-1 to TRBJ2-7, with 12 bases matching TRBD2. This CDR3 is 22 amino acids long. V trimming: 0 bases; J trimming: 2 bases; junction bases outside the gene matches: 20. Germline assignment: CDR1 LGHDT and CDR2 YNNKEL (reference sequence). The CDR3 bases are TGTGCCAGCAGCCAAGACCCACTCGGGACTAGCGGGTTGTACTCACTCACCTACGAGCAGTACTTC. Its translation is CASSQDPLGTSGLYSLTYEQYF.

This rearrangement joins TRBV12-3 or TRBV12-4 to TRBJ2-7; 13 nucleotides line up with TRBD2. CDR3 length: 15 residues. J gave up 7 bases and V 5 bases, and 8 bases lay outside the gene matches. The CDR3 DNA sequence: TGTGCCAGCAGTCCCCGACTAGCGGGAGGAGGGGAGCAGTACTTC. Its protein product is CASSPRLAGGGEQYF.

This clonotype has more than one count but fewer than ten. One end of the junction fails to match germline, which may point to a read error. The chain carries TRBV12-3 or TRBV12-4 and TRBJ2-7; D is ambiguous. This CDR3 is 12 amino acids long. CDR3 sequence: CANSFSLYEQYF. The CDR3 DNA follows: TGTGCCAACAGTTTCAGCCTCTACGAGCAGTACTTC.

This clonotype was seen a few times. The V gene is TRBV7-8, the J gene TRBJ2-5, with D uncertain. The CDR3 has 13 amino acids. Per the germline V gene, CDR1 is SGHVS and CDR2 is FQNEAQ. The V end lost 2 bases, the J end lost 4 bases, and 8 bases lay between the germline ends. The CDR3 DNA sequence: TGTGCCAGCAGCTTATACCCCCCAGAGACCCAGTACTTC. As protein: CASSLYPPETQYF.

The V gene is TRBV18, the J gene TRBJ2-7; the match to TRBD1 covers 8 bases. This CDR3 is 15 amino acids long. Germline V CDR1 and CDR2: KGHSH, LQKENI. With V trimmed by 3 bases and J by 5 bases, 9 bases remained unmatched. This CDR3 reads CASSPMTGDDDEQYF. The CDR3 region has the DNA TGTGCCAGCTCACCCATGACAGGGGATGACGACGAGCAGTACTTC.

The rearrangement joins TRBV6-2 or TRBV6-3 to TRBJ1-5; D unresolved. CDR1 MNHEY and CDR2 SVGEGT come from the germline V gene. The germline V and J ends were trimmed by 2 bases and 5 bases, with 7 bases remaining between them. The CDR3 consists of 13 residues. DNA of the CDR3: TGTGCCAGCAGTTACGGGATGGATCAGCCCCAGCATTTT. It encodes CASSYGMDQPQHF.

For this clonotype: A much larger clonotype is one base distant, so this may be a read error. The gene calls are TRBV10-1 and TRBJ2-3; D is undetermined. V was pared by 6 bases and J by 6 bases, with 10 bases between. The CDR3 has 12 residues. Germline V gene sequence: CDR1 WNHNN, CDR2 SYGVQD (reference sequence). CDR3 sequence reads: CASSLKRDTQYF. The CDR3 bases are TGCGCCAGCAGCCTTAAAAGGGATACGCAGTATTTT.

The rearrangement uses TRBV10-3 and TRBJ2-6; tentatively, D is TRBD1 or TRBD2 (6 bases each). The CDR3 spans 17 residues. Germline V gives CDR1 ENHRY, CDR2 SYGVKD. The ends were cut back, 7 bases at V and 1 base at J, with 17 bases in the middle. In DNA form, the CDR3 reads TGTGCCATCACCGAGGGGGGACTCCTGTCTGGGGCCAACGTCCTGACTTTC. This encodes CAITEGGLLSGANVLTF.

V and J are TRBV21-1 and TRBJ2-2; the table's D call, TRBD1, was not checked against the DNA. TRBV21-1 corresponds to a pseudogene. CDR3 length: 15 residues. The CDR3 region has the DNA TGTGCCAGCAGCACTCAGGGGAGATTCACCGGGGAGCTGTTTTTT. Its protein product is CASSTQGRFTGELFF.

V gene TRBV15 combines with J gene TRBJ2-3, with D tentatively TRBD2 (5 bases). CDR3 length equals 15 residues. CDR1 is LNHNV, CDR2 YYDKDF, per germline (reference sequence). Trimming shortened V by 2 bases and J by 1 base, and 10 bases separated the two germline ends. The CDR3 nucleotides read TGTGCCACCAGCAGAAGAAAGGAGGGCACAGATACGCAGTATTTT. This codes for CATSRRKEGTDTQYF. Combining the CDR3 with reference TRBV15 and TRBJ2-3 gives the whole variable domain DAMVIQNPRYQVTQFGKPVTLSCSQTLNHNVMYWYQQKSSQAPKLLFHYYDKDFNNEADTPDNFQSRRPNTSFCFLDIRSPGLGDTAMYLCATSRRKEGTDTQYFGPGTRLTVL.

This chain joins TRBV5-1 and TRBJ1-5; possibly TRBD1 for D (5 bases). Trimming removed 3 bases at V and 3 bases at J, with 10 bases between. CDR3 length equals 14 residues. Looked up from germline, CDR1 is SGHRS and CDR2 is YFSETQ. Here the CDR3 DNA reads TGCGCCAGCAGCTGGGACGGCCCCAATCAGCCCCAGCATTTT. Its translation is CASSWDGPNQPQHF.

The chain recombines TRBV6-5 with TRBJ1-4; D may be TRBD1 (5 bases). The germline V gene encodes CDR1 MNHEY and CDR2 SVGAGI. Trimming left V 6 bases short and J 1 base short, with 9 bases between. The CDR3 contains 14 residues. The CDR3 is CASRPGLTNEKLFF. In DNA, the CDR3 is TGTGCCAGCAGACCAGGGTTAACTAATGAAAAACTGTTTTTT.

The gene calls are TRBV29-1 and TRBJ2-3; perhaps TRBD2 as D (5 bases). The germline gives CDR1 SQVTM, CDR2 ANQGSEA. Trimming removed 4 bases at V and 0 bases at J, with 14 bases between. This CDR3 contains 15 residues. The CDR3 here is CSVGWRQTSTDTQYF. Here the CDR3 DNA reads TGCAGCGTTGGTTGGAGGCAAACTAGCACAGATACGCAGTATTTT.